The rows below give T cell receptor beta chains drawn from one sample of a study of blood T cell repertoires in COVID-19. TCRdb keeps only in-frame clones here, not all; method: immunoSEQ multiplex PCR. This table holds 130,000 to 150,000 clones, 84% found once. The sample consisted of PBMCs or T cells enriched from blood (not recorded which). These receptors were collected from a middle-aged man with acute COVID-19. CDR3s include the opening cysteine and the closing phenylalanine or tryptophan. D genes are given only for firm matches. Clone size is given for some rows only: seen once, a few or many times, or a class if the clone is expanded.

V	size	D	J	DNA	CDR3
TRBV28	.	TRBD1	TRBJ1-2	TGTGCCAGCAGTTTTGGGACAGGGCAGAACTATGGCTACACCTTC	CASSFGTGQNYGYTF
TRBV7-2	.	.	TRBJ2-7	TGTGCCAGCAGCTTAGGCGGGACCTCCTACGAGCAGTACTTC	CASSLGGTSYEQYF
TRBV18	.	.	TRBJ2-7	TGTGCCAGCTCACCGGGACAAGAGACCTACGAGCAGTACTTC	CASSPGQETYEQYF
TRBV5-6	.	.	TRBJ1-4	TGTGCCAGCAGCTTCGGGTTAAATGAAAAACTGTTTTTT	CASSFGLNEKLFF
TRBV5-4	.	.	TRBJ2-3	TGTGCCAGCAGCTTGGCCTCGCTCGGGGATACGCAGTATTTT	CASSLASLGDTQYF
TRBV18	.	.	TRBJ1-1	TGTGCCAGCTCGAGCAGGGTGGGGAACACTGAAGCTTTCTTT	CASSSRVGNTEAFF
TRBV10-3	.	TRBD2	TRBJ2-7	TGTGCCACGTCGGGCGGGAGCTACGAGCAGTACTTC	CATSGGSYEQYF
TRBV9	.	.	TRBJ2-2	TGTGCCAGCAGCTTTCAGGGCGGGGAGCTGTTTTTT	CASSFQGGELFF
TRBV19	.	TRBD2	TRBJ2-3	TGTGCCAGTAGTATAGGCGGGAGATTTGTAGATACGCAGTATTTT	CASSIGGRFVDTQYF
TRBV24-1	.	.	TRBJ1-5	TGTGCCACCAGTGACCCCGACAAGGGGAATCAGCCCCAGCATTTT	CATSDPDKGNQPQHF
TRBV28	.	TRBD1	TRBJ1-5	TGTGCCAGCAGTTTAAAGTGGACAGGGAATCAGCCCCAGCATTTT	CASSLKWTGNQPQHF
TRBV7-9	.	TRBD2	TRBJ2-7	TGTGCCAGCAGCTCGTTTGGTGGGACTAGCGGGACCAAATACGAGCAGTACTTC	CASSSFGGTSGTKYEQYF
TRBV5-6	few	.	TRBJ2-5	TGTGCCAGCAGCTTCCTGGAGACCCAGTACTTC	CASSFLETQYF
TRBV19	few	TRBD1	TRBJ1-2	TGTGCCAGTAGTGCCAGGGGGCTGGGGAATGGCTACACCTTC	CASSARGLGNGYTF
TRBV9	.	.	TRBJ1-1	TGTGCCAGCAGCCTCCAGGACGGGGAGAACACTGAAGCTTTCTTT	CASSLQDGENTEAFF
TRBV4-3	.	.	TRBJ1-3	TGCGCCAGCAGCCAAGATACAGGGTTGGGGATTTCTGGAAACACCATATATTTT	CASSQDTGLGISGNTIYF
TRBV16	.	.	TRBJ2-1	TGTGCCAGCAGCCGTACGCGGGAGCAGTTCTTC	CASSRTREQFF
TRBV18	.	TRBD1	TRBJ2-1	TGTGCCAGCTCACCACCGGGGACAGGCTACAATGAGCAGTTCTTC	CASSPPGTGYNEQFF
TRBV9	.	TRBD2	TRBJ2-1	TGTGCCAGCAGCCCGCGGGAGGCCCCCTACAATGAGCAGTTCTTC	CASSPREAPYNEQFF
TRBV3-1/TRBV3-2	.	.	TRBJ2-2	TGTGCCAGCAGCCAAGACGGGACGAACACCGGGGAGCTGTTTTTT	CASSQDGTNTGELFF
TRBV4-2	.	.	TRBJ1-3	TGTGCCAGCAGCCGCCAGACAGAGCTCTCTGGAAACACCATATATTTT	CASSRQTELSGNTIYF
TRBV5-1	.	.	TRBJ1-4	TGCGCCAGCAGCCCGGGGGCAACTAATGAAAAACTGTTTTTT	CASSPGATNEKLFF
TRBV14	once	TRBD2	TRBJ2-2	TGTGCCAGCAGTCAAATCGGGGGGGCCTGGAACACCGGGGAGCTGTTTTTT	CASSQIGGAWNTGELFF
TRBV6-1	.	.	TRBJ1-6	TGTGCCAGCAGTGAAGCAGTAGCGGGGGGCGCGGTCTCACCCCTCCACTTT	CASSEAVAGGAVSPLHF
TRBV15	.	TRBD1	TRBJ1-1	TGTGCCACCAGCGGAGTTAGGACAGGCGGGGACACTGAAGCTTTCTTT	CATSGVRTGGDTEAFF
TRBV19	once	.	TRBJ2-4	TGTGCCAGTAGTAGGACAGGGAGGGGAAACATTCAGTACTTC	CASSRTGRGNIQYF
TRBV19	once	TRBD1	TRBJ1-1	TGTGCCAGTAGTATGGGGGGACAGGGGATCCCTGAAGCTTTCTTT	CASSMGGQGIPEAFF
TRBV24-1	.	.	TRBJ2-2	TGTGCCACCAGTGATTCCAGGGGTCGGGCGAACACCGGGGAGCTGTTTTTT	CATSDSRGRANTGELFF
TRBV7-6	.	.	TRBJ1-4	TGTGCCAGCAGTTATACCGGAGGGGAAAAACTGTTTTTT	CASSYTGGEKLFF
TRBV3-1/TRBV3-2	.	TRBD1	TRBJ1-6	TGTGCCAGCACCTCGGGCAGGGGGGTATATGATTCACCCCTCCACTTT	CASTSGRGVYDSPLHF
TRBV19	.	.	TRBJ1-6	TGTGCCAGTAGTAATAACAGGGATTCACCCCTCCACTTT	CASSNNRDSPLHF
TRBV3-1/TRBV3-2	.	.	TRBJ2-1	TGTGCCAGCAGCCAAGAGAGGCAGCGATCCTACAATGAGCAGTTCTTC	CASSQERQRSYNEQFF
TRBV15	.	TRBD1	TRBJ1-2	TGTGCCACCAGCAGAGCCGGGACAGGGGGCGGATTAATGGGTGGCTACACCTTC	CATSRAGTGGGLMGGYTF
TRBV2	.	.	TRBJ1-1	TGTGCCAGCAGTGAAGGGGAGGGCCAGGAAGCTTTCTTT	CASSEGEGQEAFF
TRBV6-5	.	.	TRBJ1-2	TGTGCCAGCAGTTACCAGGGGTATGGCTACACCTTC	CASSYQGYGYTF
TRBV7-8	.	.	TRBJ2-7	TGTGCCAGCAGCTTAGCGGCTCCCTACGAGCAGTACTTC	CASSLAAPYEQYF
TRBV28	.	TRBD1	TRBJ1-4	TGTGCCAGCGGTATGACAGGGGGGGATGCAGCTAATGAAAAACTGTTTTTT	CASGMTGGDAANEKLFF
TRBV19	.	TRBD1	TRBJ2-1	TGTGCCAGTAGTAAACAGGGGACCTACAATGAGCAGTTCTTC	CASSKQGTYNEQFF
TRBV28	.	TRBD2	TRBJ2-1	TGTGCCAGCAACTCGGATAGCACTAGCGGGATGCTAGGCTACAATGAGCAGTTCTTC	CASNSDSTSGMLGYNEQFF
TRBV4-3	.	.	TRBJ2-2	TGCGCCAGCAGCCACCAGGGGCGCAGCACCGGGGAGCTGTTTTTT	CASSHQGRSTGELFF
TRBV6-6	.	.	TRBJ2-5	TGTGCCAGCAGCGGGACTGCAAGAAGTGGGACCCAGTACTTC	CASSGTARSGTQYF
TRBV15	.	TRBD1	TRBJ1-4	TGTGCCACCAGCAGACTTCCCTTCGGGACAGGGGAGAAACTGTTTTTT	CATSRLPFGTGEKLFF
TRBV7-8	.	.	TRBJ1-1	TGTGCCAGCAGCCCCCAGGTGAACACTGAAGCTTTCTTT	CASSPQVNTEAFF
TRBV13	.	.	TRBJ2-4	TGTGCCAGCAGCTTACGGGGTCTAGCCAAAAACATTCAGTACTTC	CASSLRGLAKNIQYF
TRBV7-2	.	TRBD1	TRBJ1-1	TGTGCCAGCAGCTTAGCTGGGACAGGGGCTAACACTGAAGCTTTCTTT	CASSLAGTGANTEAFF
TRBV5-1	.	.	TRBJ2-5	TGCGCCAGCAGCTTAGAGGGTTCCTTAGAGACCCAGTACTTC	CASSLEGSLETQYF